A single sample gave rise to the 26 T cell receptor beta chains below, sequenced in a study of beta chain features in type 1 diabetes. Study-level findings and limits: Shortening that was moderate but significant affected the TCRB CDR3s of Type 1 diabetes patients in all four CD4+ subsets.

No cognate antigen is known for these TCRs. Expressed TCRB transcripts were sequenced after all isolated RNA was converted to cDNA. Assay used: immunoSEQ multiplex PCR; TCRdb lists only in-frame clones, some missing. The sample carries fewer than 110,000 clones, approximately 30% recorded once. The sequenced material came from central memory CD4+ T cells from blood. Receptors were obtained from a woman younger than 35 with type 1 diabetes.

J is TRBJ2-2 and V is TRBV19, with a weak D call TRBD1 (6 bases). Looked up from germline, CDR1 is LNHDA and CDR2 is SQIVND (reference sequence). Trimming removed 9 bases from V and 6 bases from J, with 8 bases in between. The length of the CDR3 is 11 residues. CDR3 loop: CASRQAGELFF. The DNA of the CDR3 is TGTGCCAGCAGACAGGCCGGGGAGCTGTTTTTT.

In this sample, this clone turned up a few times. The chain employs TRBV5-6 and TRBJ1-1, with D possibly matching TRBD1 (5 bases). The ends were cut back, 4 bases at V and 7 bases at J, with 26 bases in the middle. This CDR3 has 17 amino acids. Germline V lookup: CDR1 SGHDT, CDR2 YYEEEE. The CDR3 region has the DNA TGTGCCAGCAGCCATAGCCTTCAGGGTCCGGTCGTCGTTGAAGCTTTCTTT. It encodes CASSHSLQGPVVVEAFF.

This clone showed up just a few times. This chain joins TRBV27 and TRBJ1-2; D is unclear. Germline CDR1 is MNHEY and CDR2 is SMNVEV (reference sequence). The length of the CDR3 is 13 residues. The V and J ends lost 3 bases and 7 bases respectively, with 12 bases between them. CDR3: CASSFSGIGGYTF. DNA for the CDR3: TGTGCCAGCAGTTTCTCGGGGATAGGTGGCTACACCTTC.

V usage is TRBV5-1 and J usage is TRBJ1-4, with D uncertain. Between the trimmed V and J ends, which lost 2 bases and 4 bases, there was a span of 12 bases. CDR1 is SGHRS, CDR2 YFSETQ, per germline. This CDR3 region has 15 residues. The CDR3 DNA follows: TGCGCCAGCAGCTTTGGAGGGCTCGGTAATGAAAAACTGTTTTTT. Translating gives CASSFGGLGNEKLFF.

This clone was observed a few times. V and J are TRBV4-1 and TRBJ1-2; 9 positions agree with TRBD1. The J segment lost 1 base and the V segment lost 2 bases, leaving 8 bases of the junction unmatched. The CDR3 extends over 17 amino acids. From germline, CDR1 is MGHRA and CDR2 YSYEKL. Here the CDR3 reads CASSQWTGAGVNYGYTF. DNA of the CDR3: TGCGCCAGCAGCCAATGGACAGGGGCAGGGGTTAACTATGGCTACACCTTC.

V is TRBV5-4 and J is TRBJ2-1, with TRBD1 as a possible D gene (5 bases). Germline V gene data show CDR1 as SGHNT and CDR2 as YYREEE (reference sequence). V lost 4 bases, J lost 0 bases, and 11 bases lay in between. The CDR3 length is 15 residues. The CDR3 DNA sequence: TGTGCCAGCAGCCACGACAGTTACTCCTACAATGAGCAGTTCTTC. Amino acid sequence: CASSHDSYSYNEQFF.

This rearrangement joins TRBV30 to TRBJ1-1; TRBD1 matches at 8 bases. From germline, CDR1 is GTSNPN and CDR2 SVGIG (reference sequence). Unmatched junction bases numbered 14, after V lost 6 bases and J lost 2 bases. The CDR3 runs 16 residues. The CDR3 DNA reads as TGTGCCTGCATGACAGGGGCCAACGTAGATAACACTGAAGCTTTCTTT. This encodes CACMTGANVDNTEAFF.

The chain uses TRBV20-1 and TRBJ2-7, with D possibly being TRBD1 (6 bases). V was clipped by 6 bases and J by 7 bases, with 13 bases between them. The CDR3 length is 11 residues. Germline V lookup: CDR1 DFQATT, CDR2 SNEGSKA (reference sequence). CDR3 amino acids: CSAPSQGEQYV. As DNA, the CDR3 is TGCAGTGCCCCTAGCCAGGGGGAGCAGTACGTC.

The chain employs TRBV2 and TRBJ1-5; D gene unclear. Germline loops: CDR1 SNHLY, CDR2 FYNNEI. Trimming stripped 3 bases from V and 7 bases from J, with 13 bases between. CDR3 length equals 14 residues. Here the CDR3 DNA reads TGTGCCAGCAGTGACGCTACGATGGAGCAGCCCCAGCATTTT. This encodes CASSDATMEQPQHF. The entire variable domain, with the rest obtained from reference TRBV2 and TRBJ1-5, is as follows: EPEVTQTPSHQVTQMGQEVILRCVPISNHLYFYWYRQILGQKVEFLVSFYNNEISEKSEIFDDQFSVERPDGSNFTLKIRSTKLEDSAMYFCASSDATMEQPQHFGDGTRLSIL.

The chain uses TRBV2 and TRBJ1-2, with D perhaps matching TRBD1 (6 bases). CDR3 size: 13 residues. CDR1 is SNHLY and CDR2 is FYNNEI in the germline V gene. V lost 4 bases, J lost 3 bases, and 9 bases lay in between. The CDR3 DNA is TGTGCCAGCAGTGTCGCAGGGGACTATGGCTACACCTTC. This encodes CASSVAGDYGYTF.

This clone appeared once. The chain links TRBV10-1 to TRBJ2-3; 10 bases agree with TRBD1. CDR1 is WNHNN, CDR2 SYGVQD, per germline (reference sequence). V was clipped by 10 bases and J by 3 bases; unmatched bases: 7. The CDR3 is 14 amino acids. CDR3 protein: CATGPGQGTDTQYF. The CDR3 coding sequence is TGCGCCACCGGACCGGGACAGGGGACAGATACGCAGTATTTT.

The chain combines TRBV2 with TRBJ2-1; 9 bases match TRBD1. J lost 6 bases, V lost 5 bases, and 8 bases had no gene match. Looked up from germline, CDR1 is SNHLY and CDR2 is FYNNEI. This CDR3 is built from 15 residues. This CDR3 is CASSPLRTGANEQFF. DNA of the CDR3: TGTGCCAGCAGTCCCCTAAGGACAGGGGCCAATGAGCAGTTCTTC.

The table lists this clone with a few counts. V and J are TRBV2 and TRBJ2-3; 10 bases agree with TRBD1. Losses at the gene ends were 5 bases for V and 14 bases for J; bases not matched to a gene: 7. The length of the CDR3 is 12 residues. Germline CDR1 is SNHLY and CDR2 is FYNNEI. This CDR3 reads CASSPAGQGSYF. CDR3 nucleotide sequence: TGTGCCAGCAGTCCAGCGGGACAGGGGTCGTATTTT.

The sample holds a few counts of this clone. The chain carries TRBV6-1 and TRBJ2-5; perhaps TRBD1 as D (6 bases). Germline V gives CDR1 MNHNS, CDR2 SASEGT. CDR3 length equals 12 residues. The V end was cut by 6 bases, the J end by 14 bases, with 19 bases between. CDR3 DNA: TGTGCCAGCAGGGAGGTTGGGGGCAGTTTTTACTTC. This translates into CASREVGGSFYF.

The chain combines TRBV4-3 with TRBJ2-3, with TRBD2 matching over 8 bases. The CDR3 extends over 16 amino acids. The V gene end was trimmed by 0 bases and the J gene end by 4 bases; junction bases not matched to a gene: 6. Germline V lookup: CDR1 LGHNA, CDR2 YSLEER. CDR3 sequence (DNA): TGCGCCAGCAGCCAAGAGTACCGGACTAGCTCAGATACGCAGTATTTT. Translated, it gives CASSQEYRTSSDTQYF.

This clone has more than one count but fewer than ten. The V call is TRBV2, the J call TRBJ1-2, with 8 bases matching TRBD1. The CDR3 is 13 amino acids. The trim removed 6 bases at V and 6 bases at J, leaving 6 bases unmatched. Germline assignment: CDR1 SNHLY and CDR2 FYNNEI. The CDR3 loop reads CASRGQGQNGYTF. The CDR3 bases are TGTGCCAGCAGAGGACAGGGCCAAAATGGCTACACCTTC.

This clone has only a few counts. The V gene is TRBV5-5, the J gene TRBJ1-2; D might be TRBD1 (6 bases). V lost 5 bases and J lost 5, with 16 bases in between. This CDR3 has 14 residues. Germline CDR1 reads SGHKS; CDR2 reads YYEKEE (reference sequence). CDR3 in DNA: TGTGCCAGCAGTCCCCGACAGGAACTATATGGCTACACCTTC. Translating gives CASSPRQELYGYTF.

Only a few counts were recorded for this clone. The V call is TRBV5-1, the J call TRBJ2-7; D may be TRBD2 (5 bases). Germline V gives CDR1 SGHRS, CDR2 YFSETQ. V was pared by 3 bases and J by 3 bases, with 13 bases between. CDR3 size: 14 residues. In DNA form, the CDR3 reads TGCGCCAGCAGCTCCCCGGGGATGGACTACGAGCAGTACTTC. Its translation: CASSSPGMDYEQYF. Supplemented by reference TRBV5-1 and TRBJ2-7, the full variable domain reads KAGVTQTPRYLIKTRGQQVTLSCSPISGHRSVSWYQQTPGQGLQFLFEYFSETQRNKGNFPGRFSGRQFSNSRSEMNVSTLELGDSALYLCASSSPGMDYEQYFGPGTRLTVT.

The rearrangement links TRBV5-1 to TRBJ2-2, with a possible D match to TRBD2 (6 bases). V dropped 4 bases and J dropped 5 bases, with 15 bases sitting between them. Germline V CDR1 and CDR2: SGHRS, YFSETQ. This CDR3 has 15 residues. The CDR3 coding sequence is TGCGCCAGCAGCCCACCGGGACTTGATACCGGGGAGCTGTTTTTT. Protein sequence: CASSPPGLDTGELFF.

This clone was seen more than once but under ten times. The chain joins TRBV7-3 to TRBJ2-1; 9 bases are shared with TRBD1. Germline CDR1 and CDR2: SGHTA and FQGTGA. V was clipped by 3 bases and J by 4 bases; unmatched bases: 7. This CDR3 region has 16 residues. The CDR3 loop is CASSFGTGSGYNEQFF. Here the CDR3 DNA reads TGTGCCAGCAGCTTTGGGACAGGGTCAGGATACAATGAGCAGTTCTTC.

The chain joins TRBV7-9 to TRBJ1-2; the D is unclear. There are 14 residues in the CDR3. The V gene lost 3 bases and the J gene lost 2 bases, with 10 bases spanning the gap. CDR1 is SEHNR, CDR2 FQNEAQ, per germline (reference sequence). CDR3 sequence reads: CASSLGRENYGYTF. DNA for the CDR3: TGTGCCAGCAGCTTGGGTCGGGAAAACTATGGCTACACCTTC.

The chain joins TRBV6-5 to TRBJ2-2, with 7 nucleotides matching TRBD1. The CDR3 loop spans 14 amino acids. The ends lost 4 bases at V and 8 bases at J; junction bases unmatched: 7. CDR1 is MNHEY, CDR2 SVGAGI, per germline. The CDR3 loop is CASSLTGDLGELFF. Written as DNA, the CDR3 is TGTGCCAGCAGTTTAACAGGGGATTTGGGGGAGCTGTTTTTT.

This clone has a handful of counts. The chain couples TRBV6-6 to TRBJ2-7; D perhaps matches TRBD2 (5 bases). Trimming shortened V by 7 bases and J by 2 bases, and 15 bases separated the two germline ends. The CDR3 is 14 residues long. Germline V lookup: CDR1 MNHNY, CDR2 SVGAGI (reference sequence). The CDR3 sequence is CASTEAHRAYEQYF. CDR3 DNA: TGTGCCAGCACGGAGGCTCATCGGGCCTACGAGCAGTACTTC.

This clone was found a few times. This chain joins TRBV30 and TRBJ1-1; 7 positions match TRBD1. V trimming: 4 bases; J trimming: 5 bases; junction bases outside the gene matches: 7. Germline CDR1 GTSNPN, CDR2 SVGIG (reference sequence). This CDR3 spans 13 amino acids. The CDR3 sequence is CAWNTRQGTEAFF. The DNA of the CDR3 is TGTGCCTGGAACACCCGACAGGGAACTGAAGCTTTCTTT.

This clone was counted only a few times. The CDR3 region is CASSKGLAYNEQFF. The CDR3 DNA reads as TGTGCCAGCAGTAAGGGACTAGCCTACAATGAGCAGTTCTTC. The chain carries TRBV2 and TRBJ2-1; 8 bases align to TRBD2. CDR3 length: 14 residues. V trimming: 5 bases; J trimming: 2 bases; junction bases outside the gene matches: 2. CDR1 is SNHLY and CDR2 is FYNNEI in the germline V gene.

The table lists this clone with a few counts. The chain couples TRBV6-5 to TRBJ2-1; unclear D gene. The germline gives CDR1 MNHEY, CDR2 SVGAGI. V was cut by 0 bases and J by 5 bases, with 8 bases left in between. The CDR3 covers 14 residues. CDR3 in amino acids: CASSYSLRDNEQFF. Written as DNA, the CDR3 is TGTGCCAGCAGTTACTCCCTCCGGGACAATGAGCAGTTCTTC.